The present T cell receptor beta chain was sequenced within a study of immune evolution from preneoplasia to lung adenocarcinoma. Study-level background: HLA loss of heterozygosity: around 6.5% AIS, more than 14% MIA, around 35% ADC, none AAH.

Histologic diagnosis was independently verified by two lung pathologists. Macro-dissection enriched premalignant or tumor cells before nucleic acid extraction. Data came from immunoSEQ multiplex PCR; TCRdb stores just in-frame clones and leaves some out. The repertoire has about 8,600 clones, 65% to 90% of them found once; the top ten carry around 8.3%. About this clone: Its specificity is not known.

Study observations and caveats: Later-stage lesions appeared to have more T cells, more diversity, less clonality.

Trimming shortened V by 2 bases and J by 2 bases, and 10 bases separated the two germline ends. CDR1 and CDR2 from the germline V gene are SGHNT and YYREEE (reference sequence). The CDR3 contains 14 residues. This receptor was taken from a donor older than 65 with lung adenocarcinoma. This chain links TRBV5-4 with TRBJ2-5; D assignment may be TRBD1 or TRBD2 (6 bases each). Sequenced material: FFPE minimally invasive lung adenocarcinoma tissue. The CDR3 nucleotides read TGTGCCAGCAGCTTTTGGGGGGCTCAAGAGACCCAGTACTTC. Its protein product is CASSFWGAQETQYF.